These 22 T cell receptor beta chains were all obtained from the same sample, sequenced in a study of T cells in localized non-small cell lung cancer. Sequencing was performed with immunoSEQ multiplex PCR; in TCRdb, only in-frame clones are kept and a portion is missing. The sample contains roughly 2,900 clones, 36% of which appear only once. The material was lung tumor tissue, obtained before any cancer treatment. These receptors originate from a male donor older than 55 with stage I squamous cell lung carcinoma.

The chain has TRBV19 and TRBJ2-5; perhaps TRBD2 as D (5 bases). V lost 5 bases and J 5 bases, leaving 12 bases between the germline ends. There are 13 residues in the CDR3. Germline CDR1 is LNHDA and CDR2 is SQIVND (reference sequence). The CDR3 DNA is TGTGCCAGTAGTCCCGACCCGGGGGAGACCCAGTACTTC. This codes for CASSPDPGETQYF.

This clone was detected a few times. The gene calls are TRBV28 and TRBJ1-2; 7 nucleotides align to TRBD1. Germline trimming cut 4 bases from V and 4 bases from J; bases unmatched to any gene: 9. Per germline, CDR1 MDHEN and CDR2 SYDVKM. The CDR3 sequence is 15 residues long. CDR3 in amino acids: CASSSHRGLLYGYTF. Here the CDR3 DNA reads TGTGCCAGCAGTTCACACAGGGGCTTACTCTATGGCTACACCTTC.

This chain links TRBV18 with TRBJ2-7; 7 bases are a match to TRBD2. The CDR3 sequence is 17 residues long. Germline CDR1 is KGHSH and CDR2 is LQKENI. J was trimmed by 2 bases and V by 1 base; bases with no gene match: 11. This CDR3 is CASSPQGGSGFTYEQYF. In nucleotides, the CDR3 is TGTGCCAGCTCACCACAGGGAGGTAGCGGGTTTACCTACGAGCAGTACTTC.

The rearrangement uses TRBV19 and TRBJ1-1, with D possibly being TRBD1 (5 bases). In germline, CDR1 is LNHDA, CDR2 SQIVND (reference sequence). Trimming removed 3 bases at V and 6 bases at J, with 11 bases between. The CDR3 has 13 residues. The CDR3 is CASSIDSGAEAFF. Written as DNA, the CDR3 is TGTGCCAGTAGTATCGACAGTGGGGCTGAAGCTTTCTTT. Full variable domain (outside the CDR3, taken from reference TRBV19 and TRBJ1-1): DGGITQSPKYLFRKEGQNVTLSCEQNLNHDAMYWYRQDPGQGLRLIYYSQIVNDFQKGDIAEGYSVSREKKESFPLTVTSAQKNPTAFYLCASSIDSGAEAFFGQGTRLTVV.

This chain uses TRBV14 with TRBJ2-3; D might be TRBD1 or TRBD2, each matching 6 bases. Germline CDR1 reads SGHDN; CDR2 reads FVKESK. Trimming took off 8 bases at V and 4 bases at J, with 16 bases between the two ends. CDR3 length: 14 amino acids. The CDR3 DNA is TGTGCCAGCGGGACAAGGGAGGACTCAGATACGCAGTATTTT. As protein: CASGTREDSDTQYF.

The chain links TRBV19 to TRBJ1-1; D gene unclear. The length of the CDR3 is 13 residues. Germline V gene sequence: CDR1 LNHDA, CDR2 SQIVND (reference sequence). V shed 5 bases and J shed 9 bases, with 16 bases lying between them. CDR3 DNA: TGTGCCAGTAGTTTAAGCAGGAGTACTCAAGCTTTCTTT. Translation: CASSLSRSTQAFF.

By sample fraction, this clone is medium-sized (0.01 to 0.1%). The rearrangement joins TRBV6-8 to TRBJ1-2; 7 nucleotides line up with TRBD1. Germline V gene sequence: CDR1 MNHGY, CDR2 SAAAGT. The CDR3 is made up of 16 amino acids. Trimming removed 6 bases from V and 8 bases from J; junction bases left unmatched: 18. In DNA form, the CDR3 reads TGTGCCAGCAGGGAAACCCTGACAGGGCTCAGGGGGGGCTACACCTTC. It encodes CASRETLTGLRGGYTF.

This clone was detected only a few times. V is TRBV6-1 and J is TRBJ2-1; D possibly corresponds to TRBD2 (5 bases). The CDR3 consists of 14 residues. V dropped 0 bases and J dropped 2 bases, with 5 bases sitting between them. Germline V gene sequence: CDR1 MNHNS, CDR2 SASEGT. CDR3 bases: TGTGCCAGCAGTGAAGCGGGAGCCTACAATGAGCAGTTCTTC. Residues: CASSEAGAYNEQFF.

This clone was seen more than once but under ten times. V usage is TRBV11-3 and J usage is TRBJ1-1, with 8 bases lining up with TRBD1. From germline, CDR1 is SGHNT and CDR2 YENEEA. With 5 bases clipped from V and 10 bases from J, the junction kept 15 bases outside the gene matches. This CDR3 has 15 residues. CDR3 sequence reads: CASSAAIGQGARAFF. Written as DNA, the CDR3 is TGTGCCAGCAGCGCTGCTATCGGGCAGGGGGCTAGAGCTTTCTTT.

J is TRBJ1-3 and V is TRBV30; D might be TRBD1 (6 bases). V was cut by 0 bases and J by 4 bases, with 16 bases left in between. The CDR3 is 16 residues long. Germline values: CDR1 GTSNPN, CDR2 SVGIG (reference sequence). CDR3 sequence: CAWSVGTPFSGNTIYF. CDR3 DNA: TGTGCCTGGAGTGTGGGGACACCATTCTCAGGAAACACCATATATTTT.

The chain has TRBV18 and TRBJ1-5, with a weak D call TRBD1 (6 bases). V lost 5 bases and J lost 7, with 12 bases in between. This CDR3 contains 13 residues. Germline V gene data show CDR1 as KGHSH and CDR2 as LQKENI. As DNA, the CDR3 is TGTGCCAGCTCATCAGGGGAGGAACAGCCCCAGCATTTT. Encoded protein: CASSSGEEQPQHF.

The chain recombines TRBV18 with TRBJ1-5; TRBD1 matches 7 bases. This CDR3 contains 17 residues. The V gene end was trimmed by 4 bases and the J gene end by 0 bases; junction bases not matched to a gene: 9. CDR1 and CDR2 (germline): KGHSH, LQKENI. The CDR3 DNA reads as TGTGCCAGCTCACTCCTGGGACAGCTTTATAGCAATCAGCCCCAGCATTTT. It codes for CASSLLGQLYSNQPQHF.

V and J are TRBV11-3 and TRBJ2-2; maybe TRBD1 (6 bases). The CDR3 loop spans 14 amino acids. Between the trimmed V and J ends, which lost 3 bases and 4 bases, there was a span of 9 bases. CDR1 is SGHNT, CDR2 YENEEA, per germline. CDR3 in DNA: TGTGCCAGCAGCTTTCAGGGGATCACCGGGGAGCTGTTTTTT. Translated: CASSFQGITGELFF. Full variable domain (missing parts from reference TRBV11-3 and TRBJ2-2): EAGVVQSPRYKIIEKKQPVAFWCNPISGHNTLYWYLQNLGQGPELLIRYENEEAVDDSQLPKDRFSAERLKGVDSTLKIQPAELGDSAVYLCASSFQGITGELFFGEGSRLTVL.

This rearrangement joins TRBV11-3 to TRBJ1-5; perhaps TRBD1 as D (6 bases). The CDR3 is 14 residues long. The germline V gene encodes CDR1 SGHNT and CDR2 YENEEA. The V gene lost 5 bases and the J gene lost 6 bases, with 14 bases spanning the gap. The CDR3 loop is CASSHTGFGQPQHF. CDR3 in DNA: TGTGCCAGCAGCCACACAGGGTTTGGTCAGCCCCAGCATTTT. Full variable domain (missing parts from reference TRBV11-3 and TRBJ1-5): EAGVVQSPRYKIIEKKQPVAFWCNPISGHNTLYWYLQNLGQGPELLIRYENEEAVDDSQLPKDRFSAERLKGVDSTLKIQPAELGDSAVYLCASSHTGFGQPQHFGDGTRLSIL.

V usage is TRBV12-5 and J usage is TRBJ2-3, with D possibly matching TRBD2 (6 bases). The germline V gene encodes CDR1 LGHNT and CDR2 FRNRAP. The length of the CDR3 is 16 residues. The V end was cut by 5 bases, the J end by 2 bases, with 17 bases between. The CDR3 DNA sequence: TGTGCTAGTGGTCCGGGGACTTCTAGAGTCACAGATACGCAGTATTTT. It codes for CASGPGTSRVTDTQYF.

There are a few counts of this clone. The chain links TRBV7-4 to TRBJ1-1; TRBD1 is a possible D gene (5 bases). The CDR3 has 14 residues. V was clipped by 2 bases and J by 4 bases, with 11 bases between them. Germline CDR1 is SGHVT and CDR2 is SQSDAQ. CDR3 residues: CASSLRGDTTEAFF. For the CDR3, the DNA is TGTGCCAGCAGCTTAAGGGGCGACACCACTGAAGCTTTCTTT. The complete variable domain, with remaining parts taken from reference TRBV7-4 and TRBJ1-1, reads GAGVSQSPRYKVAKRGRDVALRCDSISGHVTLYWYRQTLGQGSEVLTYSQSDAQRDKSGRPSGRFSAERPERSVSTLKIQRTEQGDSAVYLCASSLRGDTTEAFFGQGTRLTVV.

The CDR3 bases are TGTGCCAGTAGTCCTGTAATGGATACTAAAGCTTTCTTT. Translation gives CASSPVMDTKAFF. The chain is built from TRBV19 and TRBJ1-1; D unresolved. The germline CDR1 and CDR2 sequences are LNHDA and SQIVND (reference sequence). This CDR3 is 13 amino acids long. Trimming removed 5 bases at V and 9 bases at J, with 16 bases between. The whole variable domain, remainder taken from reference TRBV19 and TRBJ1-1, is DGGITQSPKYLFRKEGQNVTLSCEQNLNHDAMYWYRQDPGQGLRLIYYSQIVNDFQKGDIAEGYSVSREKKESFPLTVTSAQKNPTAFYLCASSPVMDTKAFFGQGTRLTVV.

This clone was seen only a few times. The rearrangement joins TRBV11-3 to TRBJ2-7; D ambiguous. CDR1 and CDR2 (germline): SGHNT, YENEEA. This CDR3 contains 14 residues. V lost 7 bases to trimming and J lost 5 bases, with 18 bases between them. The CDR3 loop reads CASTPGAVDDEQYF. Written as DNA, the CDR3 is TGTGCCAGCACGCCAGGAGCCGTTGACGACGAGCAGTACTTC.

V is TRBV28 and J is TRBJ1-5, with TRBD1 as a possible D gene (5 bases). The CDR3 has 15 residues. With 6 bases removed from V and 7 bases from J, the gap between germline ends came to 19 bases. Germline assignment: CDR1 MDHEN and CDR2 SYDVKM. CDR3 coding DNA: TGTGCCAGCAGCCCCGGAACCCGGGGGTGGCAGCCCCAGCATTTT. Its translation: CASSPGTRGWQPQHF.

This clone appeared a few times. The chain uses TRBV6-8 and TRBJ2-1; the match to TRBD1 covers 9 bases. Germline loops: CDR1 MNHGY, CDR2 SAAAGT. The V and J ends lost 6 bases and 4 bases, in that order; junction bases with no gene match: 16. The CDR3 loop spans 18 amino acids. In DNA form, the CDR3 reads TGTGCCAGCAGCCCCATCCCCCCCGGGACAGGGTTATACAATGAGCAGTTCTTC. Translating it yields CASSPIPPGTGLYNEQFF.

The DNA of the CDR3 is TGTGCCAGCAGCCACGGCAGGGGGCTCGAGCAGTACTTC. Translating it yields CASSHGRGLEQYF. The chain combines TRBV7-2 with TRBJ2-7; 8 bases are shared with TRBD1. The CDR3 loop spans 13 amino acids. The J segment lost 6 bases and the V segment lost 5 bases, leaving 6 bases of the junction unmatched. Germline V CDR1 and CDR2: SGHTA, FQGNSA.

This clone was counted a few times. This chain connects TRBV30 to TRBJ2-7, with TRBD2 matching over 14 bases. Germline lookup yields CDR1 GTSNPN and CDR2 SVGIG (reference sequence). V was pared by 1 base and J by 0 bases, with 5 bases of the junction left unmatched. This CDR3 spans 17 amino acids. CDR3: CAWSGWGTSGSSYEQYF. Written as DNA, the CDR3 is TGTGCCTGGAGTGGATGGGGGACTAGCGGGAGCTCCTACGAGCAGTACTTC.